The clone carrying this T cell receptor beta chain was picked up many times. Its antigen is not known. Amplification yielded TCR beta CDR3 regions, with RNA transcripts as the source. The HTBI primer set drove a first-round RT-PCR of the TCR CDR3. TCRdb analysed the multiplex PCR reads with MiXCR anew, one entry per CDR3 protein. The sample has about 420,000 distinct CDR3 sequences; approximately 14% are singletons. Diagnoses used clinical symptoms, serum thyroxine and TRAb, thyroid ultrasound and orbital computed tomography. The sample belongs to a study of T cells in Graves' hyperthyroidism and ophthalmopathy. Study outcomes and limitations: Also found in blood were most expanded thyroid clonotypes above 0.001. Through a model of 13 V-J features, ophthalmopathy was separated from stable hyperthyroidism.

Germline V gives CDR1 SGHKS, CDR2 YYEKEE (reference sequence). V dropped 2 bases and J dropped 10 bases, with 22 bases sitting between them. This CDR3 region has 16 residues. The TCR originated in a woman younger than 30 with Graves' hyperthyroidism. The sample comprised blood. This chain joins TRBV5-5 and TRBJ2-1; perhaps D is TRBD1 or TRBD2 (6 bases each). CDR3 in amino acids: CASSLPSGGPQSEQFF. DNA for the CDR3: TGTGCCAGCAGCTTACCCAGTGGGGGGCCCCAGAGCGAGCAGTTCTTC.